The rows below give T cell receptor beta chains drawn from one sample of a study of a mutant IDH1 vaccine in newly diagnosed glioma. Using immunoSEQ multiplex PCR, the repertoire was profiled, and TCRdb retains in-frame clones only, with some absent. The sample comprises about 88,000 clones, about four fifths of which are singletons, and nearly 5.5% rests with the top ten. The sequencing used PBMCs, collected from a glioma patient treated with radiotherapy, temozolomide or both. The receptors were gathered from a man aged 35-49 years with glioma. Some clones in this sample may be carry-over from other donors' samples. CDR3s include the opening cysteine and the closing phenylalanine or tryptophan. A D gene is named only where the DNA matches it firmly. Expanded clones get a size class; other rows say once, few or many, or leave the size out.

j_call v_call d_call clone_size cdr3_aa cdr3_nt
TRBJ2-5 TRBV7-6 NA NA CASSLVGHRQETQYF TGTGCCAGCAGCTTAGTGGGCCACCGCCAAGAGACCCAGTACTTC
TRBJ2-7 TRBV7-8 NA NA CASSLERGARGYF TGTGCCAGCAGCTTAGAACGGGGGGCGCGGGGCTACTTC
TRBJ2-7 TRBV10-1 TRBD1 NA CASSEGTGSSYEQYF TGCGCCAGCAGTGAAGGGACAGGGTCATCCTACGAGCAGTACTTC
TRBJ2-2 TRBV7-9 TRBD1 NA CASSFHRGANTGELFF TGTGCCAGCAGCTTCCACAGGGGAGCGAACACCGGGGAGCTGTTTTTT
TRBJ1-1 TRBV2 NA few CASINADTGGNTEAFF TGTGCCAGCATTAACGCGGACACGGGAGGAAACACTGAAGCTTTCTTT
TRBJ1-1 TRBV7-9 TRBD1 NA CASRLGTGAEAFF TGTGCCAGCAGACTCGGGACAGGGGCTGAAGCTTTCTTT
TRBJ2-1 TRBV4-1 TRBD1 NA CASSQRPVGQGDEQFF TGCGCCAGCAGCCAACGCCCCGTCGGACAGGGGGATGAGCAGTTCTTC
TRBJ1-3 TRBV29-1 NA NA CSAGLGWSGNTIYF TGCAGCGCTGGACTGGGGTGGTCTGGAAACACCATATATTTT
TRBJ1-4 TRBV11-2 TRBD1 NA CASSSDRINEKLFF TGTGCCAGCAGCTCGGACAGGATTAATGAAAAACTGTTTTTT
TRBJ2-5 TRBV30 NA NA CAWSNQETQYF TGTGCCTGGTCTAACCAAGAGACCCAGTACTTC
TRBJ2-7 TRBV13 NA NA CASSLALDTYEQYF TGTGCCAGCAGCTTAGCCTTGGACACATACGAGCAGTACTTC
TRBJ2-6 TRBV23-1 TRBD1 NA CASSQSNPILVDRVWGANVLTF TGCGCCAGCAGTCAATCGAATCCCATCCTAGTGGACAGGGTGTGGGGGGCCAACGTCCTGACTTTC
TRBJ2-1 TRBV6-6 NA once CASSSSTGYEQFF NA
TRBJ2-5 TRBV7-9 TRBD1 NA CASSPIDREKETQYF TGTGCCAGCAGCCCGATTGACAGGGAAAAAGAGACCCAGTACTTC
TRBJ2-7 TRBV5-1 NA NA CANQDPGPVPTGQYF TGCGCCAACCAGGACCCGGGACCAGTTCCTACGGGGCAGTACTTC
TRBJ1-2 TRBV19 NA NA CASSTTRKNYGYTF TGTGCCAGTAGCACAACGAGGAAAAACTATGGCTACACCTTC
TRBJ1-1 TRBV10-1 NA NA CASRGLNTEAFF TGCGCCAGCAGGGGCCTGAACACTGAAGCTTTCTTT
TRBJ1-4 TRBV5-4 TRBD1 NA CASSSHGGNRGLPTNEKLFF TGTGCCAGCAGCTCTCACGGGGGGAACAGGGGGCTTCCCACTAATGAAAAACTGTTTTTT
TRBJ1-3 TRBV6-5 NA NA CASSYSGTGNTIYF TGTGCCAGCAGTTACTCGGGGACTGGAAACACCATATATTTT
TRBJ2-1 TRBV10-3 TRBD1 NA CAITPGQGGFEQFF TGTGCCATCACCCCGGGACAGGGCGGATTTGAGCAGTTCTTC
TRBJ1-3 TRBV6-1 NA once CASKFRPDVGNTIYF TGTGCCAGCAAGTTTCGGCCCGACGTGGGAAACACCATATATTTT
TRBJ2-4 TRBV5-1 TRBD2 NA CASSEKRGDGGKNIQYF TGCGCCAGCAGCGAAAAGCGGGGGGATGGAGGCAAAAACATTCAGTACTTC
TRBJ1-1 TRBV19 NA NA CASSIDPGEGEAFF TGTGCCAGTAGTATAGACCCAGGGGAGGGTGAAGCTTTCTTT
TRBJ2-7 TRBV6-5 NA once CASSPGFSYEQYF TGTGCCAGCAGTCCAGGGTTCTCCTACGAGCAGTACTTC
TRBJ2-4 TRBV7-8 TRBD1 NA CASSFNPGGSSSIQYF TGTGCCAGCAGCTTTAACCCAGGGGGCTCGAGCAGCATTCAGTACTTC
TRBJ2-7 TRBV27 NA few CASSSWGTSSYEQYF TGTGCCAGCAGCTCCTGGGGGACAAGCTCCTACGAGCAGTACTTC
TRBJ1-5 TRBV18 NA NA CASSGSNQPQHF TGTGCCAGCTCCGGCAGCAATCAGCCCCAGCATTTT
TRBJ1-1 TRBV27 TRBD1 few CASSSGQGSFGTEAFF TGTGCCAGCAGTTCCGGACAGGGCTCATTTGGCACTGAAGCTTTCTTT
TRBJ2-2 TRBV27 NA NA CASSTGLPRAGELFF TGTGCCAGCAGTACCGGACTACCTCGGGCCGGGGAGCTGTTTTTT
TRBJ1-5 TRBV18 NA NA CASSPDSEQPQHF TGTGCCAGCTCACCAGACAGTGAACAGCCCCAGCATTTT
TRBJ1-2 TRBV2 TRBD1 few CASSEGQGVGGYTF TGTGCCAGCAGTGAAGGACAGGGGGTCGGTGGCTACACCTTC
TRBJ1-4 TRBV5-4 TRBD1 few CASSSNRGIDEKLFF TGTGCCAGCAGCTCAAACAGGGGTATTGATGAAAAACTGTTTTTT
TRBJ1-1 TRBV18 TRBD1 NA CASSPTPGGTEAFF TGTGCCAGCTCACCAACCCCAGGGGGCACTGAAGCTTTCTTT
TRBJ1-2 TRBV19 NA NA CASSIVESSGYTF TGTGCCAGTAGTATAGTTGAGTCAAGTGGCTACACCTTC
TRBJ2-3 TRBV2 TRBD2 NA CASRRTSGSTDTQYF TGTGCCAGCAGGAGGACTAGCGGAAGCACAGATACGCAGTATTTT
TRBJ1-1 TRBV29-1 NA NA CSVRGWNTEAFF TGCAGCGTCAGGGGTTGGAACACTGAAGCTTTCTTT
TRBJ1-2 TRBV4-1 TRBD1 NA CASRSPGQGFYGYTF TGCGCCAGCAGGTCCCCGGGACAGGGCTTCTATGGCTACACCTTC
TRBJ2-6 TRBV6-1 NA few CASRHQGSGANVLTF TGTGCCAGCAGGCATCAGGGCTCTGGGGCCAACGTCCTGACTTTC
TRBJ2-2 TRBV5-6 NA NA CASSLWTGELFF TGTGCCAGCAGCTTGTGGACCGGGGAGCTGTTTTTT
TRBJ2-6 TRBV5-1 NA NA CASSPGGVAGANVLTF TGCGCCAGCAGCCCGGGCGGGGTAGCCGGGGCCAACGTCCTGACTTTC
TRBJ1-2 TRBV2 NA NA CASIEGGHYGYTF TGTGCCAGCATAGAGGGCGGGCACTATGGCTACACCTTC
TRBJ2-7 TRBV15 NA NA CATRQDTYEQYF TGTGCCACCAGACAGGATACCTACGAGCAGTACTTC
TRBJ1-1 TRBV7-8 NA NA CASSRTSSLTMNTEAFF TGTGCCAGCAGCCGGACCAGCTCCCTAACTATGAACACTGAAGCTTTCTTT
TRBJ2-1 TRBV5-1 TRBD2 NA CASRLAGGRNEQFF TGCGCCAGCAGACTAGCGGGGGGCAGAAATGAGCAGTTCTTC
TRBJ2-7 TRBV29-1 NA NA CSVRTTAGSGKDEQYF TGCAGCGTTCGCACGACAGCTGGGAGTGGGAAGGACGAGCAGTACTTC
TRBJ1-1 TRBV18 NA once CASSPTPQVVTEAFF TGTGCCAGCTCACCAACACCCCAGGTGGTGACTGAAGCTTTCTTT
TRBJ2-7 TRBV4-2 TRBD1 NA CASSQDGSGQGRYEQYF TGTGCCAGCAGCCAAGATGGGAGCGGACAGGGGCGATACGAGCAGTACTTC
TRBJ1-3 TRBV25-1 NA NA CASSQQGNGNTIYF TGTGCCAGCAGTCAGCAGGGGAATGGAAACACCATATATTTT
TRBJ1-4 TRBV18 NA NA CASSLQQGNEKLFF TGTGCCAGCTCACTACAACAGGGTAATGAAAAACTGTTTTTT
TRBJ2-3 TRBV5-1 TRBD2 NA CASIGGGSTDTQYF TGCGCCAGCATTGGCGGGGGTTCCACAGATACGCAGTATTTT
TRBJ2-7 TRBV30 NA NA CAWREAGAVDEQYF TGTGCCTGGAGAGAGGCCGGGGCAGTCGACGAGCAGTACTTC
TRBJ1-2 TRBV5-1 NA NA CASSLTDFYGYTF TGCGCCAGCAGCTTGACGGATTTCTATGGCTACACCTTC